These 23 T cell receptor beta chains were sequenced from one sample in a study of spatial heterogeneity in lung cancer. Study conclusions and caveats: Counts of expanded alpha and beta TCRs within tumors tracked the tumor nonsynonymous mutation count.

TCRdb independently ran MiXCR on the 5' RACE reads; one entry per CDR3 protein. The sample lists about 9,800 distinct CDR3 sequences, roughly half occurring once. Time point here: sample taken at primary tumor resection. The antigens for these receptors are not known. Sequenced here: lung tumor tissue, sampled at surgery. The receptors shown here come from a female donor with early-stage non-small cell lung cancer.

This clonotype was recorded once. This rearrangement joins TRBV24-1 to TRBJ2-3; tentatively, D is TRBD1 or TRBD2 (5 bases each). Germline V gene sequence: CDR1 KGHDR, CDR2 SFDVKD. The CDR3 spans 13 residues. V was trimmed by 5 bases and J by 2 bases, leaving 7 bases between them. CDR3 bases: TGTGCCACCAGTGGGGGGACCACAGATACGCAGTATTTT. Translated: CATSGGTTDTQYF.

J is TRBJ2-1 and V is TRBV12-3 or TRBV12-4; D unclear. Trimming stripped 5 bases from V and 7 bases from J, with 15 bases between. The CDR3 is 14 amino acids. CDR3 coding DNA: TGTGCCAGCAGTCCCTGGACCCAAAAGAATGAGCAGTTCTTC. It encodes CASSPWTQKNEQFF.

The rearrangement joins TRBV7-8 to TRBJ1-2; possible D gene TRBD1, 6 bases. This CDR3 contains 13 residues. V dropped 5 bases and J dropped 0 bases, with 7 bases sitting between them. The germline CDR1 and CDR2 sequences are SGHVS and FQNEAQ. DNA of the CDR3: TGTGCCAGCAGCCACAGGGCTAACTATGGCTACACCTTC. Its protein product is CASSHRANYGYTF.

The rearrangement links TRBV27 to TRBJ1-1; D may be TRBD1 (6 bases). CDR3 length: 14 amino acids. Germline CDR1 MNHEY, CDR2 SMNVEV (reference sequence). Between the trimmed V and J ends, which lost 6 bases and 5 bases, there was a span of 16 bases. This chain's CDR3 is CASRNRRGPTEAFF. CDR3 nucleotides: TGTGCCAGCAGGAACCGGCGGGGGCCTACTGAAGCTTTCTTT.

The V and J genes are TRBV13 and TRBJ2-3, with 14 bases aligning to TRBD2. The CDR3 is made up of 20 amino acids. V lost 5 bases to trimming and J lost 1 base; unmatched junction nucleotides: 14. CDR1 and CDR2 from the germline V gene are PRHDT and FYEKMQ (reference sequence). The CDR3 bases are TGTGCCAGCAGCCTCGGGACACTTGGGACTAGCGGGAGAGGCACAGATACGCAGTATTTT. This gives the protein CASSLGTLGTSGRGTDTQYF.

V gene TRBV4-2 combines with J gene TRBJ1-1; TRBD1 matches 11 bases. V trimming: 4 bases; J trimming: 3 bases; junction bases outside the gene matches: 7. The germline gives CDR1 LGHNA, CDR2 YNFKEQ. CDR3 length: 16 amino acids. Here the CDR3 DNA reads TGTGCCAGCAGCCCCTCGGGACAGGGGGGATACACTGAAGCTTTCTTT. Translated: CASSPSGQGGYTEAFF.

V is TRBV7-2 and J is TRBJ1-6, with 8 bases fitting TRBD1. This CDR3 has 15 residues. The germline V gene encodes CDR1 SGHTA and CDR2 FQGNSA. Trimming at V came to 5 bases and at J to 7 bases, leaving 7 bases not matched to a gene. The CDR3 sequence is CASSVLGQANSPLHF. In DNA, the CDR3 is TGTGCCAGCAGCGTCCTGGGACAGGCCAATTCACCCCTCCACTTT.

This clonotype was counted between two and nine times. The chain recombines TRBV11-2 with TRBJ2-2, with D perhaps TRBD1 or TRBD2 (7 bases each). This CDR3 has 15 residues. Germline V gene lookup returns CDR1 SGHAT and CDR2 FQNNGV. The V gene lost 5 bases and the J gene lost 1 base, with 11 bases spanning the gap. The CDR3 sequence: CASSQGGWNTGELFF. The DNA for the CDR3 is TGTGCCAGCAGCCAGGGGGGGTGGAACACCGGGGAGCTGTTTTTT.

This clonotype was seen only a few times. The gene calls are TRBV4-1 and TRBJ1-2; D gene uncertain. The CDR3 is 15 amino acids. Trimming stripped 0 bases from V and 2 bases from J, with 10 bases between. Germline V gene data show CDR1 as MGHRA and CDR2 as YSYEKL. The CDR3 loop is CASSQDSRWNYGYTF. The CDR3 DNA sequence: TGCGCCAGCAGCCAAGATAGTAGGTGGAACTATGGCTACACCTTC.

This rearrangement joins TRBV7-9 to TRBJ2-1; 14 nucleotides match TRBD2. Trimming cost V 0 bases and J 7 bases; bases outside gene matches: 2. Germline V gene data show CDR1 as SEHNR and CDR2 as FQNEAQ (reference sequence). This CDR3 comprises 16 residues. The DNA for the CDR3 is TGTGCCAGCAGCTTAGCCCGGACTAGCGGGGGGAATGAGCAGTTCTTC. This gives the protein CASSLARTSGGNEQFF.

The chain joins TRBV5-4 to TRBJ1-2; the D gene is possibly TRBD1 (6 bases). From germline, CDR1 is SGHNT and CDR2 YYREEE (reference sequence). The CDR3 runs 12 residues. V was pared by 9 bases and J by 3 bases, with 12 bases between. The DNA for the CDR3 is TGTGCCACCCAGGGACACGACTATGGCTACACCTTC. It is translated as CATQGHDYGYTF.

The chain carries TRBV12-3 or TRBV12-4 and TRBJ1-1; D remains unclear. The CDR3 loop spans 12 amino acids. The V and J ends lost 3 bases and 5 bases respectively, with 7 bases between them. The CDR3 sequence: CASSFWRTEAFF. Written as DNA, the CDR3 is TGTGCCAGCAGTTTTTGGAGGACTGAAGCTTTCTTT.

CDR3 region: CASSKLYADYTF. The CDR3 coding sequence is TGTGCCAGCAGCAAGCTCTACGCTGACTACACCTTC. The V and J genes are TRBV11-2 and TRBJ1-2; D call uncertain. This CDR3 is 12 amino acids long. Trimming took off 5 bases at V and 10 bases at J, with 14 bases between the two ends. The V gene's germline CDR1 is SGHAT and CDR2 FQNNGV.

The genes are TRBV28 and TRBJ2-4; 7 bases map to TRBD1. The CDR3 totals 17 residues. Germline assignment: CDR1 MDHEN and CDR2 SYDVKM. V dropped 6 bases and J dropped 0; count of bases not matched to a gene: 11. The CDR3 region is CASSRRTGPLAKNIQYF. CDR3 coding DNA: TGTGCCAGCAGCCGCCGGACAGGACCACTAGCCAAAAACATTCAGTACTTC.

This clonotype has only a few counts. This chain links TRBV7-2 with TRBJ1-2; D call uncertain. Trimming shortened V by 5 bases and J by 2 bases, and 18 bases separated the two germline ends. This CDR3 contains 16 residues. The germline gives CDR1 SGHTA, CDR2 FQGNSA. CDR3 DNA sequence: TGTGCCAGCAGCAGTTTCGTGCGGGAAGGCAACTATGGCTACACCTTC. It specifies CASSSFVREGNYGYTF.

CDR3 in amino acids: CASSTRDSNQPQHF. The CDR3 DNA follows: TGTGCCAGCAGTACCCGGGACAGCAATCAGCCCCAGCATTTT. The gene calls are TRBV6-1 and TRBJ1-5, with D tentatively TRBD1 (5 bases). The CDR3 has 14 amino acids. The ends were cut back, 5 bases at V and 1 base at J, with 9 bases in the middle. Germline values: CDR1 MNHNS, CDR2 SASEGT.

This sequence joins TRBV19 and TRBJ2-5; a weak D match, TRBD2 (6 bases). Trimming took off 5 bases at V and 2 bases at J, with 12 bases between the two ends. Germline CDR1 LNHDA, CDR2 SQIVND (reference sequence). The CDR3 contains 14 residues. This CDR3 is CASSWAGRQETQYF. Written as DNA, the CDR3 is TGTGCCAGTAGTTGGGCAGGGAGGCAAGAGACCCAGTACTTC.

This clonotype was recorded a few times. The chain combines TRBV10-3 with TRBJ2-5; 8 positions match TRBD2. The CDR3 is 17 residues long. J gave up 5 bases and V 7 bases, and 18 bases lay outside the gene matches. CDR1 and CDR2 (germline): ENHRY, SYGVKD. The CDR3 DNA reads TGTGCCATCACTCTGAGGACTCGACTAGCGAAAGGGGAGACCCAGTACTTC. Amino acids: CAITLRTRLAKGETQYF.

This clonotype was observed a handful of times. V usage is TRBV30 and J usage is TRBJ1-2; the D gene is possibly TRBD1 (5 bases). From germline, CDR1 is GTSNPN and CDR2 SVGIG (reference sequence). The ends were cut back, 3 bases at V and 8 bases at J, with 13 bases in the middle. CDR3 length equals 12 residues. CDR3 region: CAWRPGMEGYTF. The CDR3 coding sequence is TGTGCCTGGAGGCCAGGGATGGAGGGCTACACCTTC.

The V call is TRBV28, the J call TRBJ1-4; possible D gene TRBD1, 6 bases. The germline V and J ends were trimmed by 6 bases and 5 bases, with 16 bases remaining between them. This CDR3 has 15 residues. From germline, CDR1 is MDHEN and CDR2 SYDVKM. The CDR3 bases are TGTGCCAGCAGGCCGGGGACACCCAGGAATGAAAAACTGTTTTTT. It yields the protein CASRPGTPRNEKLFF.

The gene calls are TRBV4-2 and TRBJ1-1; TRBD1 matches at 7 bases. Germline CDR1 and CDR2: LGHNA and YNFKEQ. The CDR3 length is 16 residues. V shed 0 bases and J 4 bases; nucleotides not matched to a gene: 8. CDR3 amino acids: CASSQDLGDRPTEAFF. The DNA of the CDR3 is TGTGCCAGCAGCCAAGATTTAGGGGACAGACCCACTGAAGCTTTCTTT.

The chain recombines TRBV2 with TRBJ2-2; D is perhaps TRBD1 or TRBD2 (6 bases each). V was cut by 8 bases and J by 7 bases, with 17 bases left in between. The CDR3 spans 14 residues. Germline V lookup: CDR1 SNHLY, CDR2 FYNNEI. CDR3 DNA sequence: TGTGCCAGCTTGCAGGGGAGGTACAACGGGGAGCTGTTTTTT. It codes for CASLQGRYNGELFF.

A few counts support this clonotype. V and J are TRBV27 and TRBJ1-5; D unresolved. There are 16 residues in the CDR3. The V end lost 8 bases, the J end lost 3 bases, and 20 bases lay between the germline ends. CDR1 MNHEY and CDR2 SMNVEV come from the germline V gene (reference sequence). Written as DNA, the CDR3 is TGTGCCAGCGGAAGAGGGATTGCGGGCCTCAATCAGCCCCAGCATTTT. Its protein is CASGRGIAGLNQPQHF.